This TCR beta chain comes out of a study of radiotherapy plus CTLA-4 blockade in lung cancer. Study-level results: After treatment with radiotherapy plus ipilimumab, TCR clones that came from the tumor expanded in blood.

Method: immunoSEQ multiplex PCR; TCRdb's copy keeps in-frame clones and lacks some. The sample includes roughly 80,000 clones, nearly 75% of them seen just once. For this clone: Its cognate antigen is unknown.

The clonotype originates from a human donor with non-small cell lung cancer whose response to radiotherapy plus ipilimumab could not be evaluated. The input for sequencing was peripheral blood, taken from a patient treated with radiotherapy plus ipilimumab.

In nucleotides, the CDR3 is TGTGCCAGCAGCGTAGTAACAGGGGGAATTTCCGGCTACACCTTC. This codes for CASSVVTGGISGYTF. The chain has TRBV9 and TRBJ1-2; 8 bases align to TRBD1. Germline loops: CDR1 SGDLS, CDR2 YYNGEE. The length of the CDR3 is 15 residues. Trimming took 0 bases from V and 8 from J; bases not matched to a gene: 9.